This T cell receptor beta chain was retrieved from a study of shared clonotypes between healthy human individuals. Overall study context: Ranging from 18 to 49 in age, donors were a couple of women and a few men. General observations from the study: In contrast to clonotypes shared by all four donors, non-shared clonotypes had lower generation probabilities.

Per germline, CDR1 SNHLY and CDR2 FYNNEI. CDR3 length: 13 amino acids. J lost 5 bases, V lost 8 bases, and 7 bases had no gene match. TCRdb keeps only in-frame clones here, not all; method: immunoSEQ multiplex PCR. The table lists about 640,000 clones, 60% to 80% of them singletons. Division of CD4+ cells produced a CD45RA+ naive subset and a CD45RA-negative memory subset. Concerning this clone: The antigen is unknown.

The chain recombines TRBV2 with TRBJ2-5; 8 bases agree with TRBD2. The receptor was derived from a woman aged 25 to 39 in good health. The specimen was memory CD4+ T cells sorted from blood. The subset: CD45RA-negative fraction. CDR3 DNA sequence: TGTGCCAGCGGCCGAGCGGGAGTTGAGACCCAGTACTTC. It specifies CASGRAGVETQYF.